This T cell receptor beta chain was captured in a study of identical twins. The length of the CDR3 is 17 residues. V was pared by 0 bases and J by 5 bases, with 22 bases between. Per the germline V gene, CDR1 is DFQATT and CDR2 is SNEGSKA (reference sequence). TCRdb re-called the 5' RACE reads through MiXCR, storing one row per CDR3 protein. The sample lists about 570,000 distinct CDR3 sequences, around a tenth occurring once. The sample also formed part of further work on yellow fever vaccine responses in identical twins.

The chain links TRBV20-1 to TRBJ2-5; either TRBD1 or TRBD2 may supply D (5 bases each). The clonotype comes from a young woman in good health. The sequencing sample was made of PBMCs. The CDR3: CSARDHGIVGTRETQYF. The CDR3, as DNA: TGCAGTGCTAGAGATCACGGGATAGTAGGGACCCGGGAGACCCAGTACTTC.